Below, 21 T cell receptor beta chains from the same sample are listed, as sequenced in a study of T-cell memory formation after mild COVID-19. MiXCR, run by TCRdb on the 5' RACE reads, gives a single entry per CDR3 protein. The sample yields roughly 190,000 distinct CDR3 sequences, around 30% seen once. The sequenced sample consisted of PBMCs or a T cell subset sorted from them (not recorded which). These receptors originate from an adult woman who had mild COVID-19 (a few samples of this study predate the infection). Cell type and time point are not known.

This clonotype was counted a few times. The chain recombines TRBV7-2 with TRBJ2-4; no definite D call. V lost 2 bases, J lost 0 bases, and 17 bases lay in between. The CDR3 totals 18 residues. From germline, CDR1 is SGHTA and CDR2 FQGNSA. The chain's CDR3 is CASSLLPKLDLAKNIQYF. Here the CDR3 DNA reads TGTGCCAGCAGCTTATTGCCGAAACTCGACCTAGCCAAAAACATTCAGTACTTC.

CDR3 loop: CASSLRGTGNDEKLFF. For the CDR3, the DNA is TGTGCCAGCAGTTTACGAGGGACAGGGAACGATGAAAAACTGTTTTTT. J is TRBJ1-4 and V is TRBV12-3 or TRBV12-4; 9 nucleotides agree with TRBD1. V was clipped by 2 bases and J by 6 bases; unmatched bases: 7. There are 16 residues in the CDR3.

This clonotype was counted a single time. This chain uses TRBV19 with TRBJ2-2, with D possibly being TRBD2 (7 bases). The CDR3 has 14 amino acids. Between the trimmed V and J ends, which lost 6 bases and 5 bases, there was a span of 13 bases. Per germline, CDR1 LNHDA and CDR2 SQIVND (reference sequence). CDR3 nucleotides: TGTGCCAGTAGGAACAGGGAGGGGACCGGGGAGCTGTTTTTT. Its translation is CASRNREGTGELFF. The full variable domain, completed using reference TRBV19 and TRBJ2-2, is DGGITQSPKYLFRKEGQNVTLSCEQNLNHDAMYWYRQDPGQGLRLIYYSQIVNDFQKGDIAEGYSVSREKKESFPLTVTSAQKNPTAFYLCASRNREGTGELFFGEGSRLTVL.

The chain joins TRBV5-1 to TRBJ2-1; 11 bases agree with TRBD2. The trim removed 1 base at V and 5 bases at J, leaving 8 bases unmatched. From germline, CDR1 is SGHRS and CDR2 YFSETQ. The CDR3 consists of 17 residues. CDR3 sequence: CASSLPTSGGFNNEQFF. DNA for the CDR3: TGCGCCAGCAGCTTGCCCACTAGCGGGGGTTTCAACAATGAGCAGTTCTTC.

V and J are TRBV7-6 and TRBJ1-3; D gene ambiguous. Germline V gene data show CDR1 as SGHVS and CDR2 as FNYEAQ. Trimming cost V 5 bases and J 0 bases, with 11 bases left between them. There are 15 residues in the CDR3. This chain's CDR3 is CASSTPGYSGNTIYF. CDR3 sequence (DNA): TGTGCCAGCAGCACACCAGGTTACTCTGGAAACACCATATATTTT.

V usage is TRBV5-6 and J usage is TRBJ2-7; 9 bases align to TRBD2. J lost 7 bases, V lost 1 base, and 6 bases had no gene match. The V gene's germline CDR1 is SGHDT and CDR2 YYEEEE. The CDR3 length is 14 residues. CDR3 loop: CASSLLAGSEEQYF. The CDR3 nucleotides are TGTGCCAGCAGCTTGCTAGCGGGATCGGAAGAGCAGTACTTC. The full variable domain, its missing parts supplied by reference TRBV5-6 and TRBJ2-7, is DAGVTQSPTHLIKTRGQQVTLRCSPKSGHDTVSWYQQALGQGPQFIFQYYEEEERQRGNFPDRFSGHQFPNYSSELNVNALLLGDSALYLCASSLLAGSEEQYFGPGTRLTVT.

This sequence joins TRBV7-2 and TRBJ2-3; TRBD1 aligns across 8 bases. From germline, CDR1 is SGHTA and CDR2 FQGNSA. There are 15 residues in the CDR3. The J segment lost 1 base and the V segment lost 5 bases, leaving 5 bases of the junction unmatched. The DNA of the CDR3 is TGTGCCAGCAGCCCGATGACAGGGGGCACAGATACGCAGTATTTT. Residues: CASSPMTGGTDTQYF. The full variable domain, its missing parts supplied by reference TRBV7-2 and TRBJ2-3, is GAGVSQSPSNKVTEKGKDVELRCDPISGHTALYWYRQSLGQGLEFLIYFQGNSAPDKSGLPSDRFSAERTGGSVSTLTIQRTQQEDSAVYLCASSPMTGGTDTQYFGPGTRLTVL.

The chain combines TRBV12-3 or TRBV12-4 with TRBJ2-2; 10 bases line up with TRBD2. The CDR3 is 16 residues long. V dropped 5 bases and J dropped 1; count of bases not matched to a gene: 4. The CDR3 loop reads CASSGRTSGNTGELFF. In DNA, the CDR3 is TGTGCCAGCAGTGGCCGGACTAGCGGGAACACCGGGGAGCTGTTTTTT.

The chain recombines TRBV3-1 with TRBJ2-1; 9 nucleotides agree with TRBD2. The germline gives CDR1 LGHDT, CDR2 YNNKEL (reference sequence). The trim removed 0 bases at V and 0 bases at J, leaving 3 bases unmatched. This CDR3 is 17 amino acids long. The CDR3 protein is CASSQESGRSSYNEQFF. The DNA of the CDR3 is TGTGCCAGCAGCCAAGAGAGCGGGAGGAGCTCCTACAATGAGCAGTTCTTC.

The chain is built from TRBV3-1 and TRBJ2-2; D unclear. Trimming pared 0 bases from V and 1 base from J, leaving 9 bases between. Germline-derived CDR1 and CDR2 are LGHDT and YNNKEL (reference sequence). The CDR3 runs 16 residues. The CDR3, as DNA: TGTGCCAGCAGCCAAGAGTTAAGGCGGAACACCGGGGAGCTGTTTTTT. This encodes CASSQELRRNTGELFF. The full variable domain, rest sourced from reference TRBV3-1 and TRBJ2-2, is DTAVSQTPKYLVTQMGNDKSIKCEQNLGHDTMYWYKQDSKKFLKIMFSYNNKELIINETVPNRFSPKSPDKAHLNLHINSLELGDSAVYFCASSQELRRNTGELFFGEGSRLTVL.

This clonotype was counted a few times. The chain is built from TRBV20-1 and TRBJ2-3, with D tentatively TRBD1 (6 bases). This CDR3 has 13 residues. Per the germline V gene, CDR1 is DFQATT and CDR2 is SNEGSKA (reference sequence). The V and J ends lost 3 bases and 2 bases respectively, with 9 bases between them. CDR3 sequence reads: CSASQGPTDTQYF. CDR3 nucleotides: TGCAGTGCTAGCCAGGGGCCCACAGATACGCAGTATTTT.

J is TRBJ2-7 and V is TRBV20-1; weak D call: TRBD1 (5 bases). The CDR3 covers 13 residues. CDR1 is DFQATT and CDR2 is SNEGSKA in the germline V gene (reference sequence). Trimming took 1 base from V and 2 from J, leaving 9 bases between them. CDR3 DNA: TGCAGTGCTAGAGCTAGACAGACCTACGAGCAGTACTTC. Translating it yields CSARARQTYEQYF.

This sequence joins TRBV5-6 and TRBJ2-7, with D perhaps matching TRBD1 (6 bases). The ends were cut back, 5 bases at V and 6 bases at J, with 18 bases in the middle. From germline, CDR1 is SGHDT and CDR2 YYEEEE. The CDR3 loop spans 14 amino acids. This CDR3 is CASSGLTGSVEQYF. CDR3 in DNA: TGTGCCAGCAGTGGGTTAACAGGGTCGGTCGAGCAGTACTTC.

The gene calls are TRBV2 and TRBJ2-1; D gene uncertain. The CDR3 spans 12 residues. Deletions cut 9 bases from V and 3 bases from J, with 9 bases between. Germline CDR1 and CDR2: SNHLY and FYNNEI. CDR3 sequence reads: CASASGYNEQFF. The DNA for the CDR3 is TGTGCCAGTGCCTCGGGCTACAATGAGCAGTTCTTC.

This clonotype was observed a few times. The chain combines TRBV5-1 with TRBJ2-5; possible D gene TRBD2, 5 bases. Trimming stripped 4 bases from V and 1 base from J, with 8 bases between. The germline gives CDR1 SGHRS, CDR2 YFSETQ. This CDR3 spans 13 amino acids. The CDR3 loop is CASSHTSQETQYF. The CDR3 DNA sequence: TGCGCCAGCAGCCATACTAGCCAAGAGACCCAGTACTTC.

The V call is TRBV30, the J call TRBJ2-1; D not certain. Trimming shortened V by 3 bases and J by 3 bases, and 21 bases separated the two germline ends. Germline V gene sequence: CDR1 GTSNPN, CDR2 SVGIG (reference sequence). This CDR3 has 17 amino acids. CDR3 loop: CAWSLTDPGPIYNEQFF. As DNA, the CDR3 is TGTGCCTGGAGCCTTACGGACCCAGGTCCTATCTACAATGAGCAGTTCTTC.

This sequence joins TRBV2 and TRBJ1-2; no clear D. This CDR3 is 13 amino acids long. V shed 4 bases and J shed 5 bases, with 11 bases lying between them. CDR1 is SNHLY and CDR2 is FYNNEI in the germline V gene. The CDR3 nucleotides are TGTGCCAGCAGTGCGCTCAGCCCTTATGGCTACACCTTC. It translates to CASSALSPYGYTF.

Points on this clonotype: A read error may account for a junction end that differs from germline. The CDR3 sequence is CASSAGLAALQQF. The CDR3 DNA reads TGTGCCAGCAGTGCGGGACTAGCGGCTCTCCAACAGTTC. The gene calls are TRBV25-1 and TRBJ2-1, with 11 bases matching TRBD2. The CDR3 sequence is 13 residues long. CDR1 MGHDK and CDR2 SYGVNS come from the germline V gene.

This clonotype was found once. The chain links TRBV29-1 to TRBJ1-1; D possibly corresponds to TRBD1 (6 bases). Looked up from germline, CDR1 is SQVTM and CDR2 is ANQGSEA. CDR3 length equals 12 residues. V gave up 1 base and J gave up 5 bases, with 8 bases separating them. CDR3 DNA sequence: TGCAGCGTTGAAGTTCAGGGGACTGAAGCTTTCTTT. It translates to CSVEVQGTEAFF.

This chain connects TRBV15 to TRBJ2-7; 14 bases fit TRBD2. There are 18 residues in the CDR3. The junction had 4 bases not matched to a gene; V was cut back by 0 bases and J by 0 bases. Germline assignment: CDR1 LNHNV and CDR2 YYDKDF (reference sequence). The CDR3 DNA reads TGTGCCACCAGCAGAGATCTGACTAGCGGGAGGGACTCCTACGAGCAGTACTTC. Residues: CATSRDLTSGRDSYEQYF.

The rearrangement links TRBV5-1 to TRBJ2-7, with TRBD2 as a possible D gene (7 bases). V dropped 3 bases and J dropped 7 bases, with 20 bases sitting between them. Per the germline V gene, CDR1 is SGHRS and CDR2 is YFSETQ. This CDR3 contains 15 residues. This CDR3 is CASSYAGGASREQYF. The CDR3, as DNA: TGCGCCAGCAGCTACGCTGGGGGGGCATCGAGGGAGCAGTACTTC.